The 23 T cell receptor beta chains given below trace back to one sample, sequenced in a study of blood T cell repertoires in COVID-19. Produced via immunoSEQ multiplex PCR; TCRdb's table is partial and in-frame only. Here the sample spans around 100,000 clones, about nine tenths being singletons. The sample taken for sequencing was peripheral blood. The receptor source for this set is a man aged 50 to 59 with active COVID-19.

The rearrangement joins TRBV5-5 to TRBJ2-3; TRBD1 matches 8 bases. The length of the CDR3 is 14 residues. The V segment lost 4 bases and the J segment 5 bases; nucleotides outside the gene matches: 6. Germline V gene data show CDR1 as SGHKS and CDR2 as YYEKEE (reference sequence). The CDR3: CASSTGQAGDTQYF. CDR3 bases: TGTGCCAGCAGCACGGGACAGGCGGGAGATACGCAGTATTTT.

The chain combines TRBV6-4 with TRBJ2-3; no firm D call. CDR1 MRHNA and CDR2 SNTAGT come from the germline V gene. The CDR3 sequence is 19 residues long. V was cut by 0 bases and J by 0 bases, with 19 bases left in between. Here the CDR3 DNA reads TGTGCCAGCAGTGACTCGGTATTGGGCTCCACTCCAAGCACAGATACGCAGTATTTT. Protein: CASSDSVLGSTPSTDTQYF.

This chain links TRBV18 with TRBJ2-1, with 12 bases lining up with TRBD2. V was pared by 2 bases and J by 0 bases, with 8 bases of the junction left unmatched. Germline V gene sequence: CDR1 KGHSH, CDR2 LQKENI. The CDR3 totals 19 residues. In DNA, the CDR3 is TGTGCCAGCTCACCATTTACTAGCGGGAGGTCTAGCTCCTACAATGAGCAGTTCTTC. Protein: CASSPFTSGRSSSYNEQFF.

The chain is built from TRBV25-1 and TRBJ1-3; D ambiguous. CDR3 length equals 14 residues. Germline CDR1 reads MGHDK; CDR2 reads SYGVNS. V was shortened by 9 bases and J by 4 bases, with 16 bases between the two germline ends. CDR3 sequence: CASSNPGVGNTIYF. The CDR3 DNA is TGTGCCAGTAGCAACCCGGGAGTGGGAAACACCATATATTTT.

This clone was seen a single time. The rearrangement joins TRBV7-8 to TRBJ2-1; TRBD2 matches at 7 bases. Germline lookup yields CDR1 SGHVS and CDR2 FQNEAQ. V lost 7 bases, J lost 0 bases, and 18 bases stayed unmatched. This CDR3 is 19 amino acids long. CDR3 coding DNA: TGTGCCAGCACCCTCACCTACAGCGGGATCCTTAGCTCCTACAATGAGCAGTTCTTC. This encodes CASTLTYSGILSSYNEQFF.

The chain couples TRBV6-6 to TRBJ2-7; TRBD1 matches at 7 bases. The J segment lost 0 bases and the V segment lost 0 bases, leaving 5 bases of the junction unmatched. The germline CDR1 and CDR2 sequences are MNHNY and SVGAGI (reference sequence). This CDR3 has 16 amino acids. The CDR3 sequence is CASSYSPGQSSYEQYV. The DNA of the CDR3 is TGTGCCAGCAGTTACTCCCCGGGACAGAGCTCCTACGAGCAGTACGTC.

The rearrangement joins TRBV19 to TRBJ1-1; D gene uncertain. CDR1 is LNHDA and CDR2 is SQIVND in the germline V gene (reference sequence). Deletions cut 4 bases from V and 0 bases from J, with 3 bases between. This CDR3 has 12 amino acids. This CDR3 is CASSNMNTEAFF. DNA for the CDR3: TGTGCCAGTAGTAACATGAACACTGAAGCTTTCTTT. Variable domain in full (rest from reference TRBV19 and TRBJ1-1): DGGITQSPKYLFRKEGQNVTLSCEQNLNHDAMYWYRQDPGQGLRLIYYSQIVNDFQKGDIAEGYSVSREKKESFPLTVTSAQKNPTAFYLCASSNMNTEAFFGQGTRLTVV.

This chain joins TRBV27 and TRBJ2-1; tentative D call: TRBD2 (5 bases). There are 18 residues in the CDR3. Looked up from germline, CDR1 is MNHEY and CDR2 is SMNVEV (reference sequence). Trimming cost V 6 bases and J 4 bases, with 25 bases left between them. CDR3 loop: CASSSNLGGWARYNEQFF. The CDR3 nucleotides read TGTGCCAGCAGCTCCAATTTGGGCGGGTGGGCCCGGTACAATGAGCAGTTCTTC.

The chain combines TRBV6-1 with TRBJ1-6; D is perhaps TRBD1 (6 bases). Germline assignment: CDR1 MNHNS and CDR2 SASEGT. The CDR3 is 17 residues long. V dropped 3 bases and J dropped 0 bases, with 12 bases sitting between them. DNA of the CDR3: TGTGCCAGCAGTGATGACAGGATGAGCTCCTATAATTCACCCCTCCACTTT. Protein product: CASSDDRMSSYNSPLHF.

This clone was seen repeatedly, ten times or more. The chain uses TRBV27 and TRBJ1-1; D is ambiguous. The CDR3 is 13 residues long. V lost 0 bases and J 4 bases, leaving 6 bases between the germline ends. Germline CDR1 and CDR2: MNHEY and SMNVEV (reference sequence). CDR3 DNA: TGTGCCAGCAGTTTATCCCGTCGCACTGAAGCTTTCTTT. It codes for CASSLSRRTEAFF.

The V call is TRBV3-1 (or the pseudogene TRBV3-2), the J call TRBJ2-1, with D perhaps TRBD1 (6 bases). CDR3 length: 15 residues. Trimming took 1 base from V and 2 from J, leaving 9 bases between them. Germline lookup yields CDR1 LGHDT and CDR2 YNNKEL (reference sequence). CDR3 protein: CASSQGGGAYNEQFF. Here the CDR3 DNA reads TGTGCCAGCAGCCAAGGAGGGGGAGCCTACAATGAGCAGTTCTTC.

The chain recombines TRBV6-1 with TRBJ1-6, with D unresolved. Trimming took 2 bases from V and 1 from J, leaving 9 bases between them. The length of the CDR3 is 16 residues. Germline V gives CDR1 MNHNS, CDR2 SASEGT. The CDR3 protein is CASSEWGGSYNSPLHF. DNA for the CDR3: TGTGCCAGCAGTGAATGGGGAGGGTCCTATAATTCACCCCTCCACTTT.

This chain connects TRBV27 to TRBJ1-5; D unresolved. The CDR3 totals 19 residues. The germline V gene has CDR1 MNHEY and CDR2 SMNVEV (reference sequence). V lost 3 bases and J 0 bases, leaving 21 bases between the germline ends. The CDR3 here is CASSFPPGESPFSNQPQHF. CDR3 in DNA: TGTGCCAGCAGTTTCCCCCCCGGGGAGTCGCCATTTAGCAATCAGCCCCAGCATTTT.

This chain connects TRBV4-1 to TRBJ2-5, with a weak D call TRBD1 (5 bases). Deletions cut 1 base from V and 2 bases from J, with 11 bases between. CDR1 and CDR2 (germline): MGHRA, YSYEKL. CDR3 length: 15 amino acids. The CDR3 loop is CASSQVQGGQETQYF. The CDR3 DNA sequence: TGCGCCAGCAGCCAAGTGCAGGGTGGTCAAGAGACCCAGTACTTC.

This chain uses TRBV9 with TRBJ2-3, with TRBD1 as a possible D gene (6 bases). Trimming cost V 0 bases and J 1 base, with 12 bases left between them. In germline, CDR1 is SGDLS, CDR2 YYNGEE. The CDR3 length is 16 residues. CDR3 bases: TGTGCCAGCAGCGTAGCTGGGACACTACGCACAGATACGCAGTATTTT. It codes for CASSVAGTLRTDTQYF. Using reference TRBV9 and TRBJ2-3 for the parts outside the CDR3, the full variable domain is DSGVTQTPKHLITATGQRVTLRCSPRSGDLSVYWYQQSLDQGLQFLIQYYNGEERAKGNILERFSAQQFPDLHSELNLSSLELGDSALYFCASSVAGTLRTDTQYFGPGTRLTVL.

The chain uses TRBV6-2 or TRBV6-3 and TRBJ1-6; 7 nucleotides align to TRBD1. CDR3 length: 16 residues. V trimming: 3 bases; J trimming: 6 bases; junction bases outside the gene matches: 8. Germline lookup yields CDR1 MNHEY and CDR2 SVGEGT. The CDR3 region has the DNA TGTGCCAGCAGTTATTCTTTGGGACAGACTAATTCACCCCTCCACTTT. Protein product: CASSYSLGQTNSPLHF.

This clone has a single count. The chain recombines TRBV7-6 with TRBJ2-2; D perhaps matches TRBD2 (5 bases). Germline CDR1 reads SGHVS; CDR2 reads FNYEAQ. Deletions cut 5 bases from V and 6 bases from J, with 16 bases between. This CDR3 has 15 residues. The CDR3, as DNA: TGTGCCAGCAGCACTCCCCCTGGGCGGGCCGGGGAGCTGTTTTTT. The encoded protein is CASSTPPGRAGELFF.

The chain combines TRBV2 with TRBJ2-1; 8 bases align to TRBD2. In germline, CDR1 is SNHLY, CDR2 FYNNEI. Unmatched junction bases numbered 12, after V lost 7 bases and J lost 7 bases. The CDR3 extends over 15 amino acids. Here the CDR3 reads CASKGGGRLWNEQFF. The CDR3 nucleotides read TGTGCCAGCAAGGGTGGCGGGAGGCTGTGGAATGAGCAGTTCTTC.

CDR3 in amino acids: CASTPGIRPSGNTIYF. The CDR3 bases are TGTGCCAGTACCCCAGGCATCAGGCCCTCTGGAAACACCATATATTTT. The rearrangement joins TRBV19 to TRBJ1-3; D is unclear. V was trimmed by 7 bases and J by 0 bases, leaving 16 bases between them. CDR1 is LNHDA and CDR2 is SQIVND in the germline V gene (reference sequence). The CDR3 contains 16 residues.

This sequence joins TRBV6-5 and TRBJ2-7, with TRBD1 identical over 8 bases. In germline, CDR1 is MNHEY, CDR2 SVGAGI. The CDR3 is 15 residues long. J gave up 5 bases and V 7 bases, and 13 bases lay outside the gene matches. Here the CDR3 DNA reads TGTGCCAGCACCGACACTAGACCGGGACAGGACGAGCAGTACTTC. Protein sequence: CASTDTRPGQDEQYF.

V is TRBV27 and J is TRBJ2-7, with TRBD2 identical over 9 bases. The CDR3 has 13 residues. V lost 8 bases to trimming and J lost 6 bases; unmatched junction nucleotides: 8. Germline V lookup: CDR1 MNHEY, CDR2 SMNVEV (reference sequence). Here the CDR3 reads CASRQRGDSEQYV. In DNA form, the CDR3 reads TGTGCCAGCCGACAGCGGGGGGACTCCGAGCAGTACGTC.

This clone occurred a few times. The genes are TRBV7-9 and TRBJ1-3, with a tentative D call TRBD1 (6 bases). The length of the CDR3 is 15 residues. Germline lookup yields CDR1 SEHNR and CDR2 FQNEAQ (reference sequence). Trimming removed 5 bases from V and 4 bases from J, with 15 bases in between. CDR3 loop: CASSTGQIAGNTIYF. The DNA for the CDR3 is TGTGCCAGCAGCACAGGACAGATAGCGGGAAACACCATATATTTT.

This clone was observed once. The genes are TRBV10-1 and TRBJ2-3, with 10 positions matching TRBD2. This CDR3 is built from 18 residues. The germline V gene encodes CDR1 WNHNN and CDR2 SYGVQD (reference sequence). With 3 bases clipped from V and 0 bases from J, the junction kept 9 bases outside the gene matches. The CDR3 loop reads CASSEGAGGPTSTDTQYF. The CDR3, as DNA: TGCGCCAGCAGTGAAGGAGCGGGGGGGCCAACTAGCACAGATACGCAGTATTTT.